What follows are 27 T cell receptor beta chains derived from one specimen sequenced in a study of cytomegalovirus exposure and HLA in healthy donors. This PCR relied on a set of 60 Vbeta primers and 13 Jbeta primers. Sequencing used immunoSEQ multiplex PCR; TCRdb keeps in-frame clones, though not all of them. The sample lists about 160,000 clones, 81% seen once, with 1% to 1.5% in the top ten. The sample comprised PBMCs. The origin of the receptors is a man between 45 and 60 years old in good health and CMV-seropositive.

V and J are TRBV4-1 and TRBJ1-2; 8 nucleotides match TRBD1. The CDR3 length is 14 residues. V lost 4 bases, J lost 4 bases, and 5 bases stayed unmatched. The germline gives CDR1 MGHRA, CDR2 YSYEKL. CDR3 sequence: CASSPAGGGYGYTF. The DNA of the CDR3 is TGCGCCAGCAGCCCAGCAGGGGGCGGCTATGGCTACACCTTC.

The chain employs TRBV6-1 and TRBJ1-1; 9 nucleotides line up with TRBD1. Trimming at V came to 4 bases and at J to 5 bases, leaving 5 bases not matched to a gene. This CDR3 comprises 14 residues. Germline CDR1 reads MNHNS; CDR2 reads SASEGT. The CDR3 protein is CASSGTGGVTEAFF. In DNA form, the CDR3 reads TGTGCCAGCAGTGGAACAGGGGGCGTGACTGAAGCTTTCTTT.

This clone was seen a handful of times. Other DNA sequences from this sample encode an identical CDR3 as well. The CDR3 coding sequence is TGCGCCAGCAGCTTGGACAGGAACTATGGCTACACCTTC. Its protein product is CASSLDRNYGYTF. The J gene is TRBJ1-2, the V gene TRBV5-1, with a tentative D call TRBD1 (5 bases). V was cut by 0 bases and J by 2 bases, with 5 bases left in between. Germline V CDR1 and CDR2: SGHRS, YFSETQ. There are 13 residues in the CDR3.

The gene calls are TRBV4-1 and TRBJ1-1; unclear D gene. Trimming removed 1 base at V and 0 bases at J, with 3 bases between. The germline V gene has CDR1 MGHRA and CDR2 YSYEKL. CDR3 size: 13 residues. CDR3 sequence reads: CASSQAVNTEAFF. The CDR3 DNA reads TGCGCCAGCAGCCAAGCAGTGAACACTGAAGCTTTCTTT.

The rearrangement links TRBV9 to TRBJ2-3; 9 bases agree with TRBD2. This CDR3 has 14 residues. With 6 bases clipped from V and 2 bases from J, the junction kept 4 bases outside the gene matches. Germline CDR1 reads SGDLS; CDR2 reads YYNGEE. CDR3 region: CASTSSGATDTQYF. Here the CDR3 DNA reads TGTGCCAGCACTTCTAGCGGGGCCACAGATACGCAGTATTTT.

This sequence joins TRBV15 and TRBJ1-2, with 10 bases matching TRBD1. CDR3 length equals 15 residues. The V segment lost 0 bases and the J segment 8 bases; nucleotides outside the gene matches: 6. Germline loops: CDR1 LNHNV, CDR2 YYDKDF (reference sequence). CDR3 region: CATSRDTGTGEGYTF. In DNA form, the CDR3 reads TGTGCCACCAGCAGAGATACCGGGACAGGGGAGGGCTACACCTTC.

The genes are TRBV7-2 and TRBJ1-1; D call uncertain. The V and J ends lost 0 bases and 4 bases respectively, with 12 bases between them. The CDR3 is made up of 15 amino acids. CDR1 is SGHTA, CDR2 FQGNSA, per germline. The CDR3 spells CASSLAFTGSTEAFF. The CDR3 DNA sequence: TGTGCCAGCAGCTTAGCGTTCACGGGGAGCACTGAAGCTTTCTTT.

CDR3 amino acids: CASTPRLGRADTQYF. The CDR3 nucleotides read TGTGCCAGCACACCCCGTCTAGGCCGGGCAGATACGCAGTATTTT. The chain links TRBV25-1 to TRBJ2-3; D remains unclear. This CDR3 comprises 15 residues. The germline gives CDR1 MGHDK, CDR2 SYGVNS. V was trimmed by 7 bases and J by 4 bases, leaving 18 bases between them.

CDR3 sequence reads: CASSFRGRVNTEAFF. The CDR3 DNA is TGTGCCAGCAGCTTCCGAGGCAGGGTGAACACTGAAGCTTTCTTT. This chain connects TRBV5-5 to TRBJ1-1; the D gene is possibly TRBD1 (5 bases). Deletions cut 2 bases from V and 0 bases from J, with 11 bases between. CDR1 SGHKS and CDR2 YYEKEE come from the germline V gene (reference sequence). This CDR3 contains 15 residues.

This clone was recorded only once. V gene TRBV2 combines with J gene TRBJ2-3; possible D gene TRBD2, 7 bases. Trimming left V 7 bases short and J 0 bases short, with 14 bases between. Germline V CDR1 and CDR2: SNHLY, FYNNEI. The CDR3 runs to 15 residues. CDR3 nucleotides: TGTGCCAGCACGGGGGGCCCTCCTAGCACAGATACGCAGTATTTT. The encoded protein is CASTGGPPSTDTQYF.

J is TRBJ2-7 and V is TRBV6-5; perhaps TRBD1 as D (5 bases). With 6 bases removed from V and 3 bases from J, the gap between germline ends came to 18 bases. Germline CDR1 is MNHEY and CDR2 is SVGAGI. This CDR3 region has 15 residues. The CDR3 DNA is TGTGCCAGCAGACTGGGGCGTAGTCACTTCTACGAGCAGTACTTC. It translates to CASRLGRSHFYEQYF.

On this clone: The sample carries other DNA sequences with the same CDR3. The genes are TRBV6-5 and TRBJ1-2, with TRBD1 matching 8 bases. Germline CDR1 and CDR2: MNHEY and SVGAGI. Trimming took 6 bases from V and 8 from J; bases not matched to a gene: 8. The CDR3 has 13 residues. Here the CDR3 reads CASSSGQGGGYTF. DNA of the CDR3: TGTGCCAGCAGCTCAGGACAGGGCGGCGGCTACACCTTC.

This clone was seen only a few times. The chain employs TRBV28 and TRBJ2-7, with TRBD2 identical over 8 bases. This CDR3 region has 14 residues. V shed 2 bases and J 6 bases; nucleotides not matched to a gene: 6. Germline V lookup: CDR1 MDHEN, CDR2 SYDVKM. This chain's CDR3 is CASSLSGSRGEQYF. The CDR3 nucleotides read TGTGCCAGCAGTTTAAGCGGGAGTAGGGGCGAGCAGTACTTC.

The chain is built from TRBV5-1 and TRBJ1-1; 7 nucleotides match TRBD1. Germline CDR1 SGHRS, CDR2 YFSETQ. The CDR3 loop spans 16 amino acids. V lost 3 bases to trimming and J lost 1 base; unmatched junction nucleotides: 9. In DNA form, the CDR3 reads TGCGCCAGCAGCTCGTCCCCCGGGACAGCGAACACTGAAGCTTTCTTT. It codes for CASSSSPGTANTEAFF.

The CDR3 sequence: CASSGDGGSYNEQFF. For the CDR3, the DNA is TGCGCCAGCAGCGGGGACGGGGGGTCCTACAATGAGCAGTTCTTC. This sequence joins TRBV5-1 and TRBJ2-7; 7 nucleotides agree with TRBD2. The closer fit of TRBJ2-1 to the DNA end suggests the J call may be wrong. The germline V gene encodes CDR1 SGHRS and CDR2 YFSETQ. This CDR3 has 15 amino acids.

The J gene is TRBJ1-4, the V gene TRBV5-4, with D hard to call. Germline values: CDR1 SGHNT, CDR2 YYREEE (reference sequence). The CDR3 consists of 14 residues. With 4 bases removed from V and 6 bases from J, the gap between germline ends came to 13 bases. The CDR3 region has the DNA TGTGCCAGCAGCCCGGGGATTATGGATGAAAAACTGTTTTTT. It is translated as CASSPGIMDEKLFF.

The chain couples TRBV16 to TRBJ2-5; D is ambiguous. The V gene's germline CDR1 is KGHSY and CDR2 FQNENV. CDR3 length: 12 amino acids. Trimming took 6 bases from V and 0 from J, leaving 5 bases between them. CDR3 loop: CASSLYQETQYF. In nucleotides, the CDR3 is TGTGCCAGCAGTCTGTACCAAGAGACCCAGTACTTC.

CDR3 bases: TGTGCCAGCAGCCCCGTACTCGGCAATCAGCCCCAGCATTTT. Translated: CASSPVLGNQPQHF. J is TRBJ1-5 and V is TRBV28; no clear D. CDR3 length: 14 amino acids. Germline loops: CDR1 MDHEN, CDR2 SYDVKM. V lost 6 bases and J lost 2, with 11 bases in between.

The rearrangement joins TRBV6-1 to TRBJ1-5, with D maybe TRBD1 (5 bases). The germline CDR1 and CDR2 sequences are MNHNS and SASEGT. The CDR3 has 14 amino acids. V lost 1 base and J 9 bases, leaving 13 bases between the germline ends. CDR3 sequence: CASSEGVGQGPQHF. The CDR3 DNA reads TGTGCCAGCAGTGAAGGGGTGGGCCAGGGGCCCCAGCATTTT.

V and J are TRBV9 and TRBJ2-3, with TRBD2 as a possible D gene (6 bases). Germline V gene data show CDR1 as SGDLS and CDR2 as YYNGEE. V lost 1 base and J 4 bases, leaving 13 bases between the germline ends. The CDR3 totals 15 residues. The CDR3 DNA reads TGTGCCAGCAGCGTAACGAGCGGGCCTTCAGATACGCAGTATTTT. Translated, it gives CASSVTSGPSDTQYF.

The sample holds one count of this clone. The chain couples TRBV4-1 to TRBJ2-3; the match to TRBD2 covers 7 bases. Germline CDR1 is MGHRA and CDR2 is YSYEKL. Trimming removed 0 bases from V and 5 bases from J; junction bases left unmatched: 17. This CDR3 has 19 amino acids. The CDR3 region is CASSQEVLPGLPSQDTQYF. DNA for the CDR3: TGCGCCAGCAGCCAAGAAGTCCTTCCGGGACTACCCAGTCAAGATACGCAGTATTTT.

The V call is TRBV11-3, the J call TRBJ2-7; possibly TRBD1 for D (6 bases). The CDR3 is 14 amino acids. The germline CDR1 and CDR2 sequences are SGHNT and YENEEA. Trimming cost V 3 bases and J 0 bases, with 9 bases left between them. CDR3 bases: TGTGCCAGCAGCTTTGGACAGCCCTCCTACGAGCAGTACTTC. Its protein product is CASSFGQPSYEQYF. The full variable domain, rest sourced from reference TRBV11-3 and TRBJ2-7, is EAGVVQSPRYKIIEKKQPVAFWCNPISGHNTLYWYLQNLGQGPELLIRYENEEAVDDSQLPKDRFSAERLKGVDSTLKIQPAELGDSAVYLCASSFGQPSYEQYFGPGTRLTVT.

The V gene is TRBV6-1, the J gene TRBJ1-2; D gene ambiguous. V lost 8 bases to trimming and J lost 7 bases, with 14 bases between them. This CDR3 contains 12 residues. CDR1 and CDR2 from the germline V gene are MNHNS and SASEGT. The CDR3 DNA reads TGTGCCAGCGGACTTGCGGGAGGTGGCTACACCTTC. This gives the protein CASGLAGGGYTF.

The gene calls are TRBV29-1 and TRBJ1-1; 8 nucleotides align to TRBD1. Trimming took 7 bases from V and 3 from J; bases not matched to a gene: 7. Germline loops: CDR1 SQVTM, CDR2 ANQGSEA. This CDR3 has 13 residues. The CDR3 sequence: CSGRQGMDTEAFF. The CDR3 DNA reads as TGCAGCGGGCGACAGGGGATGGACACTGAAGCTTTCTTT.

The chain joins TRBV18 to TRBJ1-1; no reliable D call. CDR1 and CDR2 from the germline V gene are KGHSH and LQKENI. Trimming stripped 2 bases from V and 1 base from J, with 8 bases between. The CDR3 totals 14 residues. The CDR3 bases are TGTGCCAGCTCACCAAGGGCGGGGAACACTGAAGCTTTCTTT. The encoded protein is CASSPRAGNTEAFF. Variable domain in full (rest from reference TRBV18 and TRBJ1-1): NAGVMQNPRHLVRRRGQEARLRCSPMKGHSHVYWYRQLPEEGLKFMVYLQKENIIDESGMPKERFSAEFPKEGPSILRIQQVVRGDSAAYFCASSPRAGNTEAFFGQGTRLTVV.

This clone appeared once. This rearrangement joins TRBV7-3 to TRBJ2-1, with 10 bases identical to TRBD2. Looked up from germline, CDR1 is SGHTA and CDR2 is FQGTGA. After removal of 4 bases from V and 3 bases from J, the junction contained 6 bases not matched to a gene. CDR3 length: 16 residues. The CDR3 DNA reads TGTGCCAGCAGCTCCCTAGCGGGAGCGAACTACAATGAGCAGTTCTTC. It specifies CASSSLAGANYNEQFF.

The V gene is TRBV13, the J gene TRBJ1-1; D perhaps matches TRBD1 (5 bases). Germline V lookup: CDR1 PRHDT, CDR2 FYEKMQ (reference sequence). V was shortened by 0 bases and J by 5 bases, with 10 bases between the two germline ends. The CDR3 extends over 14 amino acids. The CDR3 DNA is TGTGCCAGCAGCTTAGGACGGGGGAGGACTGAAGCTTTCTTT. It yields the protein CASSLGRGRTEAFF.